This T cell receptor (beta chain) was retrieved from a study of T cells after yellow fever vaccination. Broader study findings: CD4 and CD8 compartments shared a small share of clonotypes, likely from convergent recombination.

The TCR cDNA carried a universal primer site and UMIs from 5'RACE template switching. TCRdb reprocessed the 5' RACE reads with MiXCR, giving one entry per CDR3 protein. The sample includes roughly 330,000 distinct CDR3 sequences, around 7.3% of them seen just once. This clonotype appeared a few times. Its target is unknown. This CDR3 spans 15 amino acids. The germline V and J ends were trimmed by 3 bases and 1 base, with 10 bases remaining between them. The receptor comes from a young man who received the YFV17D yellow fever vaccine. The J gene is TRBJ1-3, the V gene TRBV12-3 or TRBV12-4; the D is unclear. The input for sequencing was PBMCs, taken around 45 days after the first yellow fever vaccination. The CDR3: CASSFPPWSGNTIYF. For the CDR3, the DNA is TGTGCCAGCAGTTTCCCTCCATGGTCTGGAAACACCATATATTTT.